Below, one T cell receptor (beta chain) is given with its context. The target antigen is unknown. This sample stems from a study of CD8 T cells in ankylosing spondylitis. Study-level points and caveats: Earlier reports found some motif variants in synovial fluid and blood in reactive arthritis.

Germline V lookup: CDR1 SGHTA, CDR2 FQGNSA. V trimming: 1 base; J trimming: 2 bases; junction bases outside the gene matches: 4. This CDR3 region has 15 residues. One entry per CDR3 protein, called by TCRdb with MiXCR from the 5' RACE reads. The table includes around 210,000 distinct CDR3 sequences, 8% to 10% detected once. The sequencing sample was made of blood, either unsorted or a sorted T cell fraction (not recorded which). The chain is built from TRBV7-2 and TRBJ2-7, with 8 bases fitting TRBD1. This sequence was found in a female donor with ankylosing spondylitis or in good health (not recorded which). This CDR3 reads CASSLDMTGAYEQYF. Written as DNA, the CDR3 is TGTGCCAGCAGCTTAGATATGACAGGGGCCTACGAGCAGTACTTC.